The rows below give T cell receptor beta chains drawn from one sample of a study of blood T cell repertoires in COVID-19. TCRdb keeps only in-frame clones here, not all; method: immunoSEQ multiplex PCR. The sample records around 330,000 clones, roughly 88% being singletons. The sequenced sample consisted of peripheral blood. These receptors were obtained from a woman under 40 with COVID-19, enrolled during active disease. Each CDR3 is given with its conserved first and last residue.

V | CDR3
TRBV29-1 | CSVLPGGYGYTF
TRBV19 | CASSTSGTGFYGYTF
TRBV28 | CASSFRTGGPRMAFF
TRBV21-1 | CASSDFGGASYEQYF
TRBV5-1 | CASSFGWVRDDIQYF
TRBV4-2 | CASSRPSGTTYNEQFF
TRBV5-1 | CASSLGPGGETQYF
TRBV7-8 | CASSTNRGSDGYTF
TRBV6-5 | CASSRGGGGETQYF
TRBV14 | CASSPGVSYGYTF
TRBV3-1/TRBV3-2 | CASSQDTGSQPQHF
TRBV29-1 | CSVEDRGRSGANVLTF
TRBV7-8 | CASSSRRGVFTTGYTF
TRBV5-1 | CASSVYRGTNEKLFF
TRBV3-1/TRBV3-2 | CASSQASEEKLFF
TRBV6-5 | CASRRDRGPNEAFF
TRBV27 | CASTLGSGGLGEQFF
TRBV4-1 | CASSPGRTEAFF
TRBV30 | CASTGYGYTF
TRBV6-1 | CASSEYYRGEAFF
TRBV19 | CASSGQTRVNQPQHF
TRBV28 | CASSWTGGGRNQPQHF
TRBV5-1 | CASSLAISGGAETQYF
TRBV2 | CASSVVSRRAKNIQYF